The clone carrying this T cell receptor (beta chain) appeared many times. What it recognizes is unknown. The sample comes from a study of early T cells in non-severe SARS-CoV-2 infection. The wider study: The sequenced material was bulk RNA from unsorted whole blood, and its chains were unpaired. Points from the study as a whole: Private and CD4 specificities were missed by VDJdb matching, skewed to anti-spike CD8.

Germline V CDR1 and CDR2: DFQATT, SNEGSKA (reference sequence). The length of the CDR3 is 14 residues. V gave up 1 base and J gave up 7 bases, with 11 bases separating them. Individually, cDNA molecules had unique molecular identifiers attached to them. MiXCR, run by TCRdb on the 5' RACE reads, gives a single entry per CDR3 protein. The data contain about 25,000 distinct CDR3 sequences, about 4% of them seen just once; the ten biggest clones take up 10%. The clonotype was recovered from an adult who was a healthcare worker with PCR-confirmed SARS-CoV-2 infection or an uninfected control (not recorded which). The source material was whole blood. The chain is built from TRBV20-1 and TRBJ1-6, with D possibly TRBD1 on 5 matching bases. The CDR3 DNA reads TGCAGTGCTAGAGGAGGGGCAGGGAATTCACCCCTCCACTTT. Its translation: CSARGGAGNSPLHF.